Below are 8 T cell receptor beta chains sequenced from a single sample in a study of cytomegalovirus exposure and HLA in healthy donors. The PCR employed 60 Vbeta primers together with 13 Jbeta primers. Data came from immunoSEQ multiplex PCR; TCRdb stores just in-frame clones and leaves some out. The top ten clones hold more than 5.5% of a sample with some 160,000 clones, around 82% of them seen once. Source material: PBMCs. Receptor source: a man in his forties in good health and CMV-seronegative.

This clone was counted a few times. The chain employs TRBV30 and TRBJ1-5; 8 bases match TRBD1. Per the germline V gene, CDR1 is GTSNPN and CDR2 is SVGIG (reference sequence). The CDR3 has 13 amino acids. With V trimmed by 4 bases and J by 5 bases, 4 bases remained unmatched. The CDR3 DNA is TGTGCCTGGAATCCACAGGGGGATCAGCCCCAGCATTTT. Its protein product is CAWNPQGDQPQHF.

V usage is TRBV5-4 and J usage is TRBJ2-3; D is unresolved. CDR1 is SGHNT and CDR2 is YYREEE in the germline V gene (reference sequence). V dropped 4 bases and J dropped 0 bases, with 18 bases sitting between them. This CDR3 is built from 17 residues. This CDR3 reads CASSPRWRLVSTDTQYF. The CDR3 DNA sequence: TGTGCCAGCAGCCCTAGGTGGCGGCTGGTGAGCACAGATACGCAGTATTTT.

The V and J genes are TRBV4-3 and TRBJ1-2, with 8 bases identical to TRBD1. Losses at the gene ends were 1 base for V and 4 bases for J; bases not matched to a gene: 8. The CDR3 extends over 16 amino acids. The germline V gene has CDR1 LGHNA and CDR2 YSLEER. The DNA for the CDR3 is TGCGCCAGCAGCCAAGCCGGGACAGGCTCCTTCTATGGCTACACCTTC. This translates into CASSQAGTGSFYGYTF.

V is TRBV7-3 and J is TRBJ2-3; weak D call: TRBD2 (6 bases). There are 15 residues in the CDR3. The germline CDR1 and CDR2 sequences are SGHTA and FQGTGA. Between the trimmed V and J ends, which lost 5 bases and 3 bases, there was a span of 15 bases. CDR3 DNA sequence: TGTGCCAGCAGCCCTGGGGACTTCACGACAGATACGCAGTATTTT. Protein: CASSPGDFTTDTQYF.

This chain uses TRBV6-1 with TRBJ2-1; a weak D match, TRBD2 (6 bases). V lost 2 bases, J lost 7 bases, and 15 bases lay in between. The CDR3 is 15 residues long. CDR1 is MNHNS, CDR2 SASEGT, per germline. CDR3 sequence: CASSELGSPRNEQFF. The CDR3, as DNA: TGTGCCAGCAGTGAACTCGGGAGCCCCAGGAATGAGCAGTTCTTC.

The rearrangement links TRBV7-9 to TRBJ2-7; 12 positions match TRBD2. This CDR3 has 17 amino acids. Germline lookup yields CDR1 SEHNR and CDR2 FQNEAQ (reference sequence). J lost 0 bases, V lost 0 bases, and 3 bases had no gene match. The CDR3 sequence is CASSLAVGLAGSYEQYF. The CDR3 DNA reads as TGTGCCAGCAGCTTAGCGGTGGGACTAGCGGGCTCCTACGAGCAGTACTTC. Complete variable domain (other parts from reference TRBV7-9 and TRBJ2-7): DTGVSQNPRHKITKRGQNVTFRCDPISEHNRLYWYRQTLGQGPEFLTYFQNEAQLEKSRLLSDRFSAERPKGSFSTLEIQRTEQGDSAMYLCASSLAVGLAGSYEQYFGPGTRLTVT.

This rearrangement joins TRBV5-1 to TRBJ1-3; TRBD1 is a possible D gene (6 bases). The V gene lost 0 bases and the J gene lost 0 bases, with 7 bases spanning the gap. CDR3 length: 15 residues. CDR1 SGHRS and CDR2 YFSETQ come from the germline V gene. Here the CDR3 DNA reads TGCGCCAGCAGCTTGGACAGGGACTCTGGAAACACCATATATTTT. Residues: CASSLDRDSGNTIYF. The full variable domain, completed using reference TRBV5-1 and TRBJ1-3, is KAGVTQTPRYLIKTRGQQVTLSCSPISGHRSVSWYQQTPGQGLQFLFEYFSETQRNKGNFPGRFSGRQFSNSRSEMNVSTLELGDSALYLCASSLDRDSGNTIYFGEGSWLTVV.

This clone was counted only a few times. The genes are TRBV2 and TRBJ2-7, with D perhaps matching TRBD2 (7 bases). V gave up 3 bases and J gave up 2 bases, with 11 bases separating them. The CDR3 totals 14 residues. Germline V gives CDR1 SNHLY, CDR2 FYNNEI. CDR3 amino acids: CASSEGGPAYEQYF. CDR3 nucleotides: TGTGCCAGCAGTGAGGGGGGGCCCGCCTACGAGCAGTACTTC.